The 25 T cell receptor beta chains presented below share a single source sample, sequenced in a study of T cell responses to AZD1222 COVID-19 vaccine. The assay was immunoSEQ multiplex PCR, and TCRdb's table has in-frame clones only and misses some. The sample has some 100,000 clones; less than 90% are singletons. Specimen: peripheral blood, collected on day 0 of AZD1222 vaccination. Every receptor here comes from an adult in good health.

V gene TRBV27 combines with J gene TRBJ2-3, with 7 bases that match TRBD2. CDR1 and CDR2 (germline): MNHEY, SMNVEV (reference sequence). The CDR3 covers 17 residues. Trimming cost V 2 bases and J 7 bases; bases outside gene matches: 15. The CDR3, as DNA: TGTGCCAGCAGTTTAAGGCTAGCGGCACTGGAGAGAAATACGCAGTATTTT. Its translation: CASSLRLAALERNTQYF.

This clone was observed once. The chain has TRBV5-1 and TRBJ1-5, with D possibly matching TRBD1 (6 bases). The CDR3 sequence is 18 residues long. Trimming took off 3 bases at V and 2 bases at J, with 21 bases between the two ends. Germline V lookup: CDR1 SGHRS, CDR2 YFSETQ. The CDR3 loop is CASSWREEGVGGNQPQHF. CDR3 DNA: TGCGCCAGCAGCTGGCGGGAGGAGGGGGTTGGCGGCAATCAGCCCCAGCATTTT.

This clone appeared a single time. V usage is TRBV27 and J usage is TRBJ2-7; D is possibly TRBD2 (6 bases). The CDR3 contains 16 residues. V gave up 0 bases and J gave up 3 bases, with 15 bases separating them. Germline CDR1 is MNHEY and CDR2 is SMNVEV (reference sequence). The CDR3 nucleotides are TGTGCCAGCAGTTTATCTCTGGGGGGACCGAACTACGAGCAGTACTTC. Its translation: CASSLSLGGPNYEQYF.

The rearrangement uses TRBV7-9 and TRBJ1-6; 9 bases agree with TRBD1. Trimming cost V 4 bases and J 9 bases; bases outside gene matches: 10. Germline loops: CDR1 SEHNR, CDR2 FQNEAQ (reference sequence). This CDR3 contains 16 residues. The CDR3 here is CASSSQPQGARSPLHF. The CDR3 DNA sequence: TGTGCCAGCAGCTCCCAACCACAGGGGGCGCGTTCACCCCTCCACTTT.

This chain uses TRBV2 with TRBJ1-1; D is unresolved. The CDR3 runs 15 residues. Germline values: CDR1 SNHLY, CDR2 FYNNEI. V was pared by 3 bases and J by 6 bases, with 17 bases between. DNA of the CDR3: TGTGCCAGCAGTGACAGAAGAACCGAGCCCCCTGAAGCTTTCTTT. Protein: CASSDRRTEPPEAFF. Supplemented by reference TRBV2 and TRBJ1-1, the full variable domain reads EPEVTQTPSHQVTQMGQEVILRCVPISNHLYFYWYRQILGQKVEFLVSFYNNEISEKSEIFDDQFSVERPDGSNFTLKIRSTKLEDSAMYFCASSDRRTEPPEAFFGQGTRLTVV.

The chain links TRBV11-3 to TRBJ2-3; D is ambiguous. Germline loops: CDR1 SGHNT, CDR2 YENEEA. CDR3 length equals 19 residues. Trimming took 1 base from V and 0 from J, leaving 20 bases between them. CDR3 loop: CASSLGLTGGGPSTDTQYF. The DNA for the CDR3 is TGTGCCAGCAGCTTAGGATTGACGGGTGGCGGACCTAGCACAGATACGCAGTATTTT.

There are many counts of this clone. The gene calls are TRBV4-1 and TRBJ1-2, with TRBD1 as a possible D gene (6 bases). The CDR3 loop spans 17 amino acids. Germline V gene sequence: CDR1 MGHRA, CDR2 YSYEKL. V was trimmed by 2 bases and J by 4 bases, leaving 20 bases between them. CDR3 sequence: CASSQPGQSNSVYGYTF. Here the CDR3 DNA reads TGCGCCAGCAGCCAACCGGGACAAAGCAATTCTGTCTATGGCTACACCTTC.

This sequence joins TRBV11-1 and TRBJ1-5; no firm D call. CDR1 is SGHAT, CDR2 FQDESV, per germline (reference sequence). Trimming took off 1 base at V and 5 bases at J, with 6 bases between the two ends. This CDR3 has 13 amino acids. For the CDR3, the DNA is TGTGCCAGCAGCTTAGGGCGGGATCAGCCCCAGCATTTT. This gives the protein CASSLGRDQPQHF.

This rearrangement joins TRBV4-2 to TRBJ1-5; D remains ambiguous. V was pared by 3 bases and J by 6 bases, with 15 bases between. CDR3 length: 15 residues. Germline V lookup: CDR1 LGHNA, CDR2 YNFKEQ. The CDR3 nucleotides are TGTGCCAGCAGCCACGGATCGGCTCAAGGTCAGCCCCAGCATTTT. Amino acids: CASSHGSAQGQPQHF.

J is TRBJ1-1 and V is TRBV11-3; no clear D. The germline CDR1 and CDR2 sequences are SGHNT and YENEEA. V shed 2 bases and J shed 11 bases, with 15 bases lying between them. CDR3 length: 13 residues. The CDR3 reads CASSLKAGREAFF. The CDR3 nucleotides read TGTGCCAGCAGCTTAAAGGCCGGGCGGGAGGCTTTCTTT.

The chain employs TRBV5-1 and TRBJ1-2; D is undetermined. V was pared by 0 bases and J by 4 bases, with 10 bases between. CDR3 size: 14 residues. Germline V gene sequence: CDR1 SGHRS, CDR2 YFSETQ. CDR3 sequence: CASSLERGLYGYTF. DNA for the CDR3: TGCGCCAGCAGCTTGGAGCGGGGTCTCTATGGCTACACCTTC.

The J gene is TRBJ1-2, the V gene TRBV5-4; D is undetermined. This CDR3 region has 13 residues. Trimming took off 0 bases at V and 5 bases at J, with 8 bases between the two ends. CDR1 is SGHNT, CDR2 YYREEE, per germline (reference sequence). The CDR3 reads CASSLVAGYGYTF. The CDR3 DNA reads TGTGCCAGCAGCTTGGTGGCTGGGTATGGCTACACCTTC.

The chain has TRBV4-2 and TRBJ1-5, with TRBD1 identical over 10 bases. CDR1 and CDR2 (germline): LGHNA, YNFKEQ. The CDR3 has 16 residues. With 4 bases clipped from V and 2 bases from J, the junction kept 5 bases outside the gene matches. DNA for the CDR3: TGTGCCAGCAGCCTAGGACAGGGGGTGGGCAATCAGCCCCAGCATTTT. This translates into CASSLGQGVGNQPQHF.

The chain carries TRBV21-1 and TRBJ2-5; TRBD2 is taken as the D call from the table, unchecked against the DNA. TRBV21-1 is deemed a pseudogene. The length of the CDR3 is 20 residues. In DNA form, the CDR3 reads TGTGCCAGCAGCAAGAAAGAGGGACTAGCGGGAGACCTAGTCCAAGAGACCCAGTACTTC. Residues: CASSKKEGLAGDLVQETQYF.

The gene calls are TRBV4-1 and TRBJ2-1, with 8 nucleotides matching TRBD1. Germline-derived CDR1 and CDR2 are MGHRA and YSYEKL. The trim removed 1 base at V and 0 bases at J, leaving 5 bases unmatched. The CDR3 is 17 amino acids. In DNA, the CDR3 is TGCGCCAGCAGCCAAGCCCCCACAGGGGGCTCCTACAATGAGCAGTTCTTC. As protein: CASSQAPTGGSYNEQFF.

For the CDR3, the DNA is TGTGCCAGCAGTTACTGGACAGGGGGGTCGCAGCCCCAGCATTTT. Translating gives CASSYWTGGSQPQHF. The chain links TRBV6-5 to TRBJ1-5; 10 bases agree with TRBD1. The CDR3 spans 15 residues. V gave up 1 base and J gave up 7 bases; unmatched junction bases: 4. Germline assignment: CDR1 MNHEY and CDR2 SVGAGI.

This sequence joins TRBV24-1 and TRBJ2-1; D may be TRBD1 (5 bases). From germline, CDR1 is KGHDR and CDR2 SFDVKD. V gave up 4 bases and J gave up 9 bases, with 9 bases separating them. This CDR3 has 12 amino acids. CDR3 DNA sequence: TGTGCCACCAGTGACAGGGCAGGTGAGCAGTTCTTC. This sequence encodes CATSDRAGEQFF.

The DNA of the CDR3 is TGTGCCAGCACCTCCCCCGGGGGGGGAGGCTATGGCTACACCTTC. Encoded protein: CASTSPGGGGYGYTF. The V gene is TRBV28, the J gene TRBJ1-2, with D tentatively TRBD1 (5 bases). This CDR3 spans 15 amino acids. CDR1 and CDR2 from the germline V gene are MDHEN and SYDVKM. Trimming left V 7 bases short and J 4 bases short, with 19 bases between.

CDR3 region: CASSFGGTEKLFF. DNA of the CDR3: TGTGCCAGCAGCTTTGGGGGGACGGAAAAACTGTTTTTT. This sequence joins TRBV7-8 and TRBJ1-4, with D perhaps matching TRBD1 (5 bases). In germline, CDR1 is SGHVS, CDR2 FQNEAQ. Trimming took off 3 bases at V and 8 bases at J, with 10 bases between the two ends. There are 13 residues in the CDR3.

V usage is TRBV11-2 and J usage is TRBJ2-7; 7 bases match TRBD1. The germline V gene encodes CDR1 SGHAT and CDR2 FQNNGV. The V segment lost 6 bases and the J segment 2 bases; nucleotides outside the gene matches: 10. The CDR3 has 15 amino acids. In DNA form, the CDR3 reads TGTGCCAGCAGATCTACCCCGGGACAGCCCTACGAGCAGTACTTC. This sequence encodes CASRSTPGQPYEQYF.

The rearrangement joins TRBV5-6 to TRBJ2-3; D call uncertain. Per the germline V gene, CDR1 is SGHDT and CDR2 is YYEEEE. Trimming removed 5 bases at V and 0 bases at J, with 7 bases between. This CDR3 comprises 13 residues. As DNA, the CDR3 is TGTGCCAGCAGGGCTACTAGCACAGATACGCAGTATTTT. Translation gives CASRATSTDTQYF.

This clone has only one observation. The chain recombines TRBV2 with TRBJ2-7, with 8 bases fitting TRBD2. The CDR3 length is 15 residues. Germline values: CDR1 SNHLY, CDR2 FYNNEI. V dropped 7 bases and J dropped 0; count of bases not matched to a gene: 8. The CDR3 DNA is TGTGCCAGCAATCTCGTCGGGGGGGGCTCCTACGAGCAGTACTTC. Encoded protein: CASNLVGGGSYEQYF. Looking up the rest from reference TRBV2 and TRBJ2-7 gives the full variable domain: EPEVTQTPSHQVTQMGQEVILRCVPISNHLYFYWYRQILGQKVEFLVSFYNNEISEKSEIFDDQFSVERPDGSNFTLKIRSTKLEDSAMYFCASNLVGGGSYEQYFGPGTRLTVT.

The V gene is TRBV3-1 (or the pseudogene TRBV3-2), the J gene TRBJ2-1, with D perhaps TRBD2 (5 bases). Germline assignment: CDR1 LGHDT and CDR2 YNNKEL (reference sequence). The CDR3 contains 16 residues. V was trimmed by 1 base and J by 10 bases, leaving 20 bases between them. This chain's CDR3 is CASSQVRDVYSGEQFF. The CDR3, as DNA: TGTGCCAGCAGCCAAGTCCGAGACGTTTACTCGGGGGAGCAGTTCTTC.

The chain has TRBV30 and TRBJ1-2; 10 bases match TRBD1. There are 12 residues in the CDR3. V gave up 5 bases and J gave up 3 bases; unmatched junction bases: 0. Germline CDR1 is GTSNPN and CDR2 is SVGIG (reference sequence). The CDR3 sequence: CAWGTGDYGYTF. The CDR3 nucleotides read TGTGCCTGGGGGACAGGGGACTATGGCTACACCTTC.

The CDR3 is CASSLLGEQYF. The CDR3, as DNA: TGTGCCAGCAGCTTGCTAGGTGAGCAGTACTTC. This chain links TRBV5-4 with TRBJ2-7; D is ambiguous. The CDR3 is 11 residues long. Germline CDR1 SGHNT, CDR2 YYREEE (reference sequence). V was clipped by 1 base and J by 7 bases, with 6 bases between them.